This T cell receptor beta chain is drawn from a study of identical twins. TCRdb reprocessed the 5' RACE reads with MiXCR, giving one entry per CDR3 protein. Of 1.5 million to 2 million distinct CDR3 sequences listed, under 35% are singletons. A word on this clonotype: As yet, its antigen is unknown.

Overall study findings and caveats: A cross-sectional statistical analysis, not follow-up of the same donors, supported the conclusions.

Germline CDR1 is SNHLY and CDR2 is FYNNEI. The CDR3 has 12 amino acids. The V gene lost 6 bases and the J gene lost 10 bases, with 13 bases spanning the gap. The chain joins TRBV2 to TRBJ2-1; D gene ambiguous. Sequenced: cord blood. This clonotype was sampled from a newborn girl in good health. CDR3 amino acids: CASRPDYYEQFF. The CDR3 nucleotides read TGTGCCAGCAGACCGGATTACTACGAGCAGTTCTTC. Together with reference TRBV2 and TRBJ2-1, the CDR3 gives the full variable domain: EPEVTQTPSHQVTQMGQEVILRCVPISNHLYFYWYRQILGQKVEFLVSFYNNEISEKSEIFDDQFSVERPDGSNFTLKIRSTKLEDSAMYFCASRPDYYEQFFGPGTRLTVL.